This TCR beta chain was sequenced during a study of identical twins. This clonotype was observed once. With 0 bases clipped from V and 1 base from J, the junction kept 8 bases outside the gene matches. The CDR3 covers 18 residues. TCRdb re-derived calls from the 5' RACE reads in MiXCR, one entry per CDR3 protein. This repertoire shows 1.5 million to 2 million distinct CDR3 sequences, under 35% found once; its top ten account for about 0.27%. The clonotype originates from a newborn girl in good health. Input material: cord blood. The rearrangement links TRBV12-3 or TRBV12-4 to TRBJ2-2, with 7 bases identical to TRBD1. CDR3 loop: CASSLAIGGGMNTGELFF. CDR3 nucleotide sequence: TGTGCCAGCAGTTTAGCGATAGGGGGCGGTATGAACACCGGGGAGCTGTTTTTT.